Listed below are T cell receptor beta chains from one sample, sequenced in a study of T cell responses to AZD1222 COVID-19 vaccine. The table came from immunoSEQ multiplex PCR; TCRdb's copy has only in-frame clones and leaves some out. The sample records 65,000 to 80,000 clones, roughly 94% being singletons. This specimen consisted of peripheral blood, obtained on day 0 of MenACWY control vaccination. The receptors here all came from an adult in good health. CDR3s leave out the opening cysteine and the closing phenylalanine or tryptophan.

J gene: TRBJ2-1; V gene: TRBV25-1; CDR3 protein: ASTKWVAGGNNEQF
J gene: TRBJ1-6; V gene: TRBV19; CDR3 protein: ASSATVSKNSPLH
J gene: TRBJ2-3; V gene: TRBV5-4; CDR3 protein: ASSLGGLAGATDTQY
J gene: TRBJ1-5; V gene: TRBV9; CDR3 protein: ASSVRAGSNQPQH
J gene: TRBJ2-1; V gene: TRBV5-5; CDR3 protein: ASSVETSGVGDEQF
J gene: TRBJ2-2; V gene: TRBV5-1; CDR3 protein: ASSLWGADTGELF
J gene: TRBJ1-2; V gene: TRBV18; CDR3 protein: ASSADYGYT
J gene: TRBJ1-2; V gene: TRBV6-1; CDR3 protein: ASSDLWGDGYT
J gene: TRBJ1-5; V gene: TRBV11-2; CDR3 protein: ASSLDWGGGNQPQH
J gene: TRBJ2-3; V gene: TRBV4-3; CDR3 protein: ASSRGWRETTDTQY
J gene: TRBJ2-3; V gene: TRBV28; CDR3 protein: ASSLPDTQY
J gene: TRBJ2-7; V gene: TRBV6-5; CDR3 protein: ASSYSLEYEQY
J gene: TRBJ2-5; V gene: TRBV7-9; CDR3 protein: ASSGGTSGTETQY
J gene: TRBJ2-7; V gene: TRBV30; CDR3 protein: AWSRGLEQY
J gene: TRBJ1-1; V gene: TRBV7-2; CDR3 protein: ASSPGRSSTEAF
J gene: TRBJ1-5; V gene: TRBV5-8; CDR3 protein: ASRFDTGDQPQH
J gene: TRBJ2-5; V gene: TRBV21-1; CDR3 protein: ARQGPRGKEETQY
J gene: TRBJ1-2; V gene: TRBV3-1/TRBV3-2; CDR3 protein: ASSQARTEDGYT
J gene: TRBJ2-3; V gene: TRBV18; CDR3 protein: ASSPTSGSTDTQY
J gene: TRBJ1-2; V gene: TRBV6-5; CDR3 protein: ASSYSGTGGGYT
J gene: TRBJ2-5; V gene: TRBV25-1; CDR3 protein: ASTAGGGQETQY
J gene: TRBJ2-5; V gene: TRBV3-1/TRBV3-2; CDR3 protein: ASSHDRRGPGETQY
J gene: TRBJ2-7; V gene: TRBV6-5; CDR3 protein: ASSYSEAGTYEQY
J gene: TRBJ1-5; V gene: TRBV7-9; CDR3 protein: ASSSGQAQPQH
J gene: TRBJ2-2; V gene: TRBV28; CDR3 protein: ASSYLAGNTGELF
J gene: TRBJ1-2; V gene: TRBV5-4; CDR3 protein: ASSFYLTPYYGYT
J gene: TRBJ2-5; V gene: TRBV6-5; CDR3 protein: ASSLARTGGKTQY
J gene: TRBJ1-2; V gene: TRBV3-1/TRBV3-2; CDR3 protein: ASSQTSNYGYT
J gene: TRBJ1-1; V gene: TRBV19; CDR3 protein: ASSFLTGGTEAF
J gene: TRBJ1-5; V gene: TRBV5-6; CDR3 protein: ASTSNQPQH
J gene: TRBJ1-5; V gene: TRBV28; CDR3 protein: ASILGGVSNQPQH
J gene: TRBJ2-7; V gene: TRBV11-3; CDR3 protein: ASSFSGDHEQY
J gene: TRBJ2-5; V gene: TRBV6-2/TRBV6-3; CDR3 protein: ASSYAPDSSYRETQY
J gene: TRBJ2-5; V gene: TRBV5-4; CDR3 protein: ASSHKGGETQY
J gene: TRBJ1-1; V gene: TRBV19; CDR3 protein: ASSARGQGGEAF
J gene: TRBJ2-7; V gene: TRBV7-8; CDR3 protein: ASSSGGGPYEQY
J gene: TRBJ1-2; V gene: TRBV3-1/TRBV3-2; CDR3 protein: ASSHERNYGYT
J gene: TRBJ1-5; V gene: TRBV19; CDR3 protein: ASSGTGGNQPQH
J gene: TRBJ1-3; V gene: TRBV5-1; CDR3 protein: ASSRTTSGNTIY
J gene: TRBJ2-7; V gene: TRBV5-1; CDR3 protein: ASSVSGTTYEQY
J gene: TRBJ2-5; V gene: TRBV7-9; CDR3 protein: ASSATGVGETQY
J gene: TRBJ1-6; V gene: TRBV5-4; CDR3 protein: ASSLEVTGAVNSPLH
J gene: TRBJ2-2; V gene: TRBV5-1; CDR3 protein: ASSLSWATGELF
J gene: TRBJ1-4; V gene: TRBV24-1; CDR3 protein: ATSDPRGSDEKLF
J gene: TRBJ1-1; V gene: TRBV11-3; CDR3 protein: ASSSTGTGEAF
J gene: TRBJ2-3; V gene: TRBV6-2/TRBV6-3; CDR3 protein: ASSQTGSTDTQY
J gene: TRBJ1-5; V gene: TRBV7-8; CDR3 protein: ASSPDTLIEPQH
J gene: TRBJ1-3; V gene: TRBV28; CDR3 protein: ASGLGASGNTIY